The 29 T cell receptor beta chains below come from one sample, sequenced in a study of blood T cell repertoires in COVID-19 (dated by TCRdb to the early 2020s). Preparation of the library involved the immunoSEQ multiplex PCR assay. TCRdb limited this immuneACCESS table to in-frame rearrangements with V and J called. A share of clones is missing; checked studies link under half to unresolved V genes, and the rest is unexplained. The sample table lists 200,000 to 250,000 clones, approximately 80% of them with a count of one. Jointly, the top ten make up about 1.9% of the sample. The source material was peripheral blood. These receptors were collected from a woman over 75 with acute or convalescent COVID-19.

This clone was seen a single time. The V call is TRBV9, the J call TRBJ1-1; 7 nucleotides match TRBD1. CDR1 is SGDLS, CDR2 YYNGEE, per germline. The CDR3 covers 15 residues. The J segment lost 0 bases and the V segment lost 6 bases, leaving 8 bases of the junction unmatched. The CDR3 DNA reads TGTGCCAGCACACGGACAGGCCAGATGAACACTGAAGCTTTCTTT. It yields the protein CASTRTGQMNTEAFF.

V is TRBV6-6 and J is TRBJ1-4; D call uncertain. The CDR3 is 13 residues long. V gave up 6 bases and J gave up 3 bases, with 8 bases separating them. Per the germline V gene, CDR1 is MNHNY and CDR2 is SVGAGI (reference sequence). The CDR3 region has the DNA TGTGCCAGCAGGCGGGTGGCTAATGAAAAACTGTTTTTT. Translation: CASRRVANEKLFF.

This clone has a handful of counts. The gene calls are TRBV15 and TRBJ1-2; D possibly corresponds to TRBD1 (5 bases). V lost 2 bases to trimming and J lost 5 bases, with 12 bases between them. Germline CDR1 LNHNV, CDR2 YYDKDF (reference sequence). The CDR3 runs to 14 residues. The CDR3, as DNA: TGTGCCACCAGCAGACCGACAGTACCTTATGGCTACACCTTC. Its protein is CATSRPTVPYGYTF.

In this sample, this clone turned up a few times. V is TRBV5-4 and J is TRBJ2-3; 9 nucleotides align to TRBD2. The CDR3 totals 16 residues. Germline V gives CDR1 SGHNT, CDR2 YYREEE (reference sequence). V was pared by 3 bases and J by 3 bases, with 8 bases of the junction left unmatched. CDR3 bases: TGTGCCAGCAGCTCGGGCGGGGGGGCCGGTACAGATACGCAGTATTTT. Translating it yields CASSSGGGAGTDTQYF.

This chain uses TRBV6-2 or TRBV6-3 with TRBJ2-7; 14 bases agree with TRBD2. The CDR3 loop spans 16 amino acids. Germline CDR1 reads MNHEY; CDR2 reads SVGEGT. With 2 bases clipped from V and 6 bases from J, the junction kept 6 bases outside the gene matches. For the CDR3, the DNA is TGTGCCAGCAGTTACGGACTAGCGGGAGGATTACGCGAGCAGTACTTC. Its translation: CASSYGLAGGLREQYF.

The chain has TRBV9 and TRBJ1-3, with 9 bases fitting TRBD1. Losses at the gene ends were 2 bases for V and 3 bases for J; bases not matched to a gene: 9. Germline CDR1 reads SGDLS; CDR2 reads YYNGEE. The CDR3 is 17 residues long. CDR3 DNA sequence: TGTGCCAGCAGCGTGGCGCCACAGGGGGCTCGTGGAAACACCATATATTTT. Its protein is CASSVAPQGARGNTIYF.

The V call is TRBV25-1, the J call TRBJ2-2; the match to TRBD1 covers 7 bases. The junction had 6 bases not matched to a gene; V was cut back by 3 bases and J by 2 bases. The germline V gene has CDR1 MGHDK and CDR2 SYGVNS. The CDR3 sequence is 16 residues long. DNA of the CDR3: TGTGCCAGCAGTGATACCGGGACAGCTAACACCGGGGAGCTGTTTTTT. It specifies CASSDTGTANTGELFF.

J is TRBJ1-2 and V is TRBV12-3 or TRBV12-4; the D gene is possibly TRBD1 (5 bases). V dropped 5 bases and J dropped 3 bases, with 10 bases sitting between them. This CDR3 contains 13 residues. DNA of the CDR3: TGTGCCAGCAGTAGAAGACAGTACTATGGCTACACCTTC. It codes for CASSRRQYYGYTF.

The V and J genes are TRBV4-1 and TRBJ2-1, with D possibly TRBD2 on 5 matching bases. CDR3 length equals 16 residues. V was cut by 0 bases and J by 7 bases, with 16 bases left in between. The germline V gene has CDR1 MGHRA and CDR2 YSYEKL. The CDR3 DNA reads TGCGCCAGCAGCCAAGACGCTGGACTGAGAAGGAATGAGCAGTTCTTC. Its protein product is CASSQDAGLRRNEQFF.

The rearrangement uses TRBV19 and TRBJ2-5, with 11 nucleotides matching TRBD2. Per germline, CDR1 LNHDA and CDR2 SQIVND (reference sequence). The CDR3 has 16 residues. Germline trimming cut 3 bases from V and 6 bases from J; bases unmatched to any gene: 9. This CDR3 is CASSIILAGGLKTQYF. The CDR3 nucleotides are TGTGCCAGTAGTATTATTCTAGCGGGGGGTTTAAAGACCCAGTACTTC.

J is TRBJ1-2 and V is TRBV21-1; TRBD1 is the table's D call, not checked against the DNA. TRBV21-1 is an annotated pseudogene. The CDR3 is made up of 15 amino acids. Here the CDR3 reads CASSKGGQEGYGYTF. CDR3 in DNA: TGTGCCAGCAGCAAAGGGGGGCAAGAGGGCTATGGCTACACCTTC.

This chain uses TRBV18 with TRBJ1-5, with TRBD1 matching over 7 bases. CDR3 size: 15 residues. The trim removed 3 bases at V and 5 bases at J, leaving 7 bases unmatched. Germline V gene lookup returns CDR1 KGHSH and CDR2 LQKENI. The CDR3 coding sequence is TGTGCCAGCTCACCGGGCCAGGGGGTCTATCAGCCCCAGCATTTT. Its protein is CASSPGQGVYQPQHF.

This chain's CDR3 is CASSLGAGLFVLRETQYF. CDR3 coding DNA: TGTGCCAGCAGCTTGGGCGCAGGGTTGTTTGTGCTTAGGGAGACCCAGTACTTC. The V gene is TRBV5-6, the J gene TRBJ2-5, with D perhaps matching TRBD1 (5 bases). Germline V gene sequence: CDR1 SGHDT, CDR2 YYEEEE. V lost 0 bases to trimming and J lost 5 bases, with 23 bases between them. The CDR3 has 18 amino acids.

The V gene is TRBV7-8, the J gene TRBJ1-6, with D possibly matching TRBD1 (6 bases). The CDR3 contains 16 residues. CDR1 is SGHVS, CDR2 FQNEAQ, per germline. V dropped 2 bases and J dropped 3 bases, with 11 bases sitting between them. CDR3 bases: TGTGCCAGCAGCTTACGAGGGGGAATCTATAATTCACCCCTCCACTTT. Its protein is CASSLRGGIYNSPLHF.

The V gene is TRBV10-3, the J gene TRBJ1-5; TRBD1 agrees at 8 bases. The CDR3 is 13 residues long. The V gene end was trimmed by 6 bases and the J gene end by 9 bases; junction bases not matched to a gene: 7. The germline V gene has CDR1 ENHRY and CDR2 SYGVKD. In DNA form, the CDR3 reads TGTGCCATCAGCGAGACAGGGGACGGGCCCCAGCATTTT. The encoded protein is CAISETGDGPQHF.

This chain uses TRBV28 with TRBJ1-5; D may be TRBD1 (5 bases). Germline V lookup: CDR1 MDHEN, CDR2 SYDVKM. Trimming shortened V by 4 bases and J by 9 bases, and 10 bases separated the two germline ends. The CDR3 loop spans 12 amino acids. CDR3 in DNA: TGTGCCAGCAGTTCCGACAGTCGGCCCCAGCATTTT. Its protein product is CASSSDSRPQHF.

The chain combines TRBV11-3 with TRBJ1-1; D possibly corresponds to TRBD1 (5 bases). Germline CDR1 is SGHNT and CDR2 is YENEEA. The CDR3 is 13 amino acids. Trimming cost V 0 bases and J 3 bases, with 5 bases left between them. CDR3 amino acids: CASSLEGHTEAFF. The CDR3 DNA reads TGTGCCAGCAGCTTAGAGGGGCACACTGAAGCTTTCTTT.

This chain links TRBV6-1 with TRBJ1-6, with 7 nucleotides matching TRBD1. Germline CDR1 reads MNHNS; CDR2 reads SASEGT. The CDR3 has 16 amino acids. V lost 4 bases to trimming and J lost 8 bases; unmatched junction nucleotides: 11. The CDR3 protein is CASSAVLTGKDSPLHF. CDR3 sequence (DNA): TGTGCCAGCAGTGCTGTCTTGACAGGGAAGGATTCACCCCTCCACTTT.

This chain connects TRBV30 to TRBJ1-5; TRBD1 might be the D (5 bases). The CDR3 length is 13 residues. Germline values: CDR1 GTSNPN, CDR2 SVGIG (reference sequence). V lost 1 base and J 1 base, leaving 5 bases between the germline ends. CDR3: CAWSAGSNQPQHF. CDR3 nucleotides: TGTGCCTGGAGTGCAGGGAGCAATCAGCCCCAGCATTTT.

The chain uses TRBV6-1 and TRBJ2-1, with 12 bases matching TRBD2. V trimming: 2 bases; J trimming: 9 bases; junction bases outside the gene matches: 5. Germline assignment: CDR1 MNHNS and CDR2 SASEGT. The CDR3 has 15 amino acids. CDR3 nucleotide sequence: TGTGCCAGCAGTGAATCTAGCGGGAGGGCCGGTGAGCAGTTCTTC. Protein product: CASSESSGRAGEQFF.

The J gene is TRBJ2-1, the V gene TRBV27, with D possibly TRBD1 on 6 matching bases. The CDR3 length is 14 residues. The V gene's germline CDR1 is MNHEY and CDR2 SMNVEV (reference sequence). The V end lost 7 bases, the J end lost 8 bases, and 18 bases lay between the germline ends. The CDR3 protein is CASTYGGCLDEQFF. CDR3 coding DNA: TGTGCCAGCACGTATGGGGGCTGCCTCGATGAGCAGTTCTTC.

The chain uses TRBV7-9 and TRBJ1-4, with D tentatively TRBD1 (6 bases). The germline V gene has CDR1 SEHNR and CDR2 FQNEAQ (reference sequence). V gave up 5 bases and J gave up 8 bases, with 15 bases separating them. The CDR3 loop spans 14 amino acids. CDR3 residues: CASSLLQGNEKLFF. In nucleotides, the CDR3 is TGTGCCAGCAGCCTTCTACAGGGAAACGAAAAACTGTTTTTT.

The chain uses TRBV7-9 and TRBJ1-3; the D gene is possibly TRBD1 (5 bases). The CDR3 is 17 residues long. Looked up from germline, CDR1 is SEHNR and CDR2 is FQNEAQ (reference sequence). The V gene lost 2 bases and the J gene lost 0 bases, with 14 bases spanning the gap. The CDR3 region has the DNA TGTGCCAGCAGCTTAAGTTTCAGCCAGGGCTCTGGAAACACCATATATTTT. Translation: CASSLSFSQGSGNTIYF. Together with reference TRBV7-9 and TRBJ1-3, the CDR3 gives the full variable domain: DTGVSQNPRHKITKRGQNVTFRCDPISEHNRLYWYRQTLGQGPEFLTYFQNEAQLEKSRLLSDRFSAERPKGSFSTLEIQRTEQGDSAMYLCASSLSFSQGSGNTIYFGEGSWLTVV.

CDR3 sequence reads: CASGGVFYNEQFF. The CDR3 DNA follows: TGTGCCAGTGGAGGAGTCTTCTACAATGAGCAGTTCTTC. The rearrangement links TRBV2 to TRBJ2-1, with D tentatively TRBD2 (5 bases). V dropped 9 bases and J dropped 3 bases, with 12 bases sitting between them. The CDR3 consists of 13 residues. Per germline, CDR1 SNHLY and CDR2 FYNNEI.

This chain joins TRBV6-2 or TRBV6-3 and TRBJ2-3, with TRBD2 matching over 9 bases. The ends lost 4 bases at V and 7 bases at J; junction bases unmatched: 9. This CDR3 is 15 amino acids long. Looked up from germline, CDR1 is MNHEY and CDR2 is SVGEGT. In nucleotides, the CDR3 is TGTGCCAGCAGTTTAAATAGCGGGGGACCGAATACGCAGTATTTT. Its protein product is CASSLNSGGPNTQYF.

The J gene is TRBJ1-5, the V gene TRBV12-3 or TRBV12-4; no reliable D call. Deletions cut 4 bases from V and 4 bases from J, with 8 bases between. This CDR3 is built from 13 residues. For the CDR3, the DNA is TGTGCCAGCAGTTCCCGTAATAATCAGCCCCAGCATTTT. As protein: CASSSRNNQPQHF.

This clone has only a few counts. DNA for the CDR3: TGTGCCAGCAGTGAGGGCAAATGGGGGAGGGAAAAACTGTTTTTT. This sequence encodes CASSEGKWGREKLFF. This chain joins TRBV25-1 and TRBJ1-4; TRBD1 is a possible D gene (5 bases). CDR3 length equals 15 residues. The germline V gene encodes CDR1 MGHDK and CDR2 SYGVNS. Between the trimmed V and J ends, which lost 3 bases and 8 bases, there was a span of 16 bases.

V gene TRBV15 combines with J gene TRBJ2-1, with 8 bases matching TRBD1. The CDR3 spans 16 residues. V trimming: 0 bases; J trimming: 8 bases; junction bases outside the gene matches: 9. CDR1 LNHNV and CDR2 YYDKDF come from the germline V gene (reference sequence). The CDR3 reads CATSRDNPDRGYEQFF. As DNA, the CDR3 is TGTGCCACCAGCAGAGATAACCCCGACAGGGGCTATGAGCAGTTCTTC.

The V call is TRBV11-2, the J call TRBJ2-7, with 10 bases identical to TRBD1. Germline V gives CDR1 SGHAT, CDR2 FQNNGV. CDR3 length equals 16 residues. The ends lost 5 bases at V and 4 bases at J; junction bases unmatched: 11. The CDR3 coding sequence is TGTGCCAGCAGCCCGATAGGAAGGACAGGGGGGTACGAGCAGTACTTC. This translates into CASSPIGRTGGYEQYF.